Below, 32 T cell receptor beta chains from the same sample are listed, as sequenced in a study of cytomegalovirus exposure and HLA in healthy donors (dated by TCRdb to about 2017). Libraries were prepared through the immunoSEQ multiplex PCR assay. For the multiplex PCR, a mixture combining 60 forward primers for TCR Vbeta segments and 13 reverse primers for TCR Jbeta segments was used. TCRdb obtained this table from immuneACCESS and retained in-frame rearrangements with V and J assigned. These tables miss some clones; where compared with another copy, unresolved V genes account for less than half of the shortfall, and the remainder is unexplained. The sample yields approximately 89,000 clones; roughly four fifths were counted once. Around 3.4% of the sample goes to the ten largest clones. Sequencing used PBMCs. These receptors came from a man aged 25 to 40 in good health and CMV-seronegative.

This clone has more than one count but fewer than ten. This sequence joins TRBV10-3 and TRBJ2-7; TRBD2 agrees at 11 bases. The CDR3 totals 13 residues. With V trimmed by 9 bases and J by 3 bases, 4 bases remained unmatched. From germline, CDR1 is ENHRY and CDR2 SYGVKD. Here the CDR3 DNA reads TGTGCCATACTAGCGGGGGCGAGCTACGAGCAGTACTTC. Its protein is CAILAGASYEQYF.

Regarding this clone: An end of the junction differs from the germline gene, which may be a read error. J is TRBJ1-5 and V is TRBV6-6; D not resolved. Germline CDR1 MNHNY, CDR2 SVGAGI (reference sequence). The CDR3 runs to 14 residues. CDR3 nucleotides: TGTGCCAGCAGTCACCGAGATAGCAGTCAGCCCCAGCATTTT. This codes for CASSHRDSSQPQHF.

The chain couples TRBV19 to TRBJ1-2; 7 bases align to TRBD1. The junction had 7 bases not matched to a gene; V was cut back by 1 base and J by 5 bases. Per the germline V gene, CDR1 is LNHDA and CDR2 is SQIVND (reference sequence). The CDR3 totals 15 residues. The CDR3 DNA reads as TGTGCCAGTAGTATAGCAAAGGGGGCCCCTTATGGCTACACCTTC. Protein sequence: CASSIAKGAPYGYTF.

V is TRBV28 and J is TRBJ2-6; possibly TRBD1 for D (5 bases). The germline V and J ends were trimmed by 8 bases and 0 bases, with 11 bases remaining between them. Germline V gene sequence: CDR1 MDHEN, CDR2 SYDVKM. The CDR3 totals 15 residues. The CDR3 region has the DNA TGTGCCAGCGGATTCGACAGCTCTGGGGCCAACGTCCTGACTTTC. It encodes CASGFDSSGANVLTF.

This sequence joins TRBV21-1 and TRBJ2-7; TRBD2 reflects the table's D call only, with no check against the DNA. TRBV21-1 is marked as a pseudogene. CDR3 length equals 12 residues. The CDR3 nucleotides are TGTGCCAGCAGCAAAGTGCCTCGGGAGCAGTACTTC. Residues: CASSKVPREQYF.

This rearrangement joins TRBV6-1 to TRBJ2-1; possibly TRBD2 for D (6 bases). The CDR3 runs 16 residues. Trimming stripped 2 bases from V and 1 base from J, with 12 bases between. Germline V lookup: CDR1 MNHNS, CDR2 SASEGT. For the CDR3, the DNA is TGTGCCAGCAGTGAAATTGGGGCGGGGTCCTACAATGAGCAGTTCTTC. The encoded protein is CASSEIGAGSYNEQFF.

The V gene is TRBV15, the J gene TRBJ2-5; 9 bases fit TRBD2. The V and J ends lost 1 base and 1 base, in that order; junction bases with no gene match: 13. The CDR3 sequence is 19 residues long. CDR1 is LNHNV and CDR2 is YYDKDF in the germline V gene (reference sequence). CDR3 residues: CATSRGHPAGGTIQETQYF. In DNA form, the CDR3 reads TGTGCCACCAGCAGAGGTCATCCAGCGGGAGGTACGATCCAAGAGACCCAGTACTTC. The variable domain in full, completed from reference TRBV15 and TRBJ2-5, reads DAMVIQNPRYQVTQFGKPVTLSCSQTLNHNVMYWYQQKSSQAPKLLFHYYDKDFNNEADTPDNFQSRRPNTSFCFLDIRSPGLGDTAMYLCATSRGHPAGGTIQETQYFGPGTRLLVL.

The chain uses TRBV5-1 and TRBJ2-3; D not resolved. This CDR3 has 13 amino acids. Germline CDR1 SGHRS, CDR2 YFSETQ. Trimming left V 2 bases short and J 2 bases short, with 6 bases between. In nucleotides, the CDR3 is TGCGCCAGCAGCTTAAGACTCACAGATACGCAGTATTTT. Translated: CASSLRLTDTQYF.

The chain employs TRBV19 and TRBJ2-7; TRBD2 aligns across 14 bases. This CDR3 has 16 residues. Per germline, CDR1 LNHDA and CDR2 SQIVND (reference sequence). V was clipped by 5 bases and J by 5 bases; unmatched bases: 8. CDR3 sequence: CASSPPGLAGAHEQYF. For the CDR3, the DNA is TGTGCCAGTAGTCCCCCGGGACTAGCGGGAGCCCACGAGCAGTACTTC.

This chain uses TRBV19 with TRBJ2-5, with 11 bases that match TRBD2. In germline, CDR1 is LNHDA, CDR2 SQIVND (reference sequence). This CDR3 contains 15 residues. V shed 9 bases, J shed 1 base, and the junction held 7 bases outside the gene matches. The CDR3 nucleotides are TGTGCCAGACCCCCGACTAGCGGGGCCCAAGAGACCCAGTACTTC. It specifies CARPPTSGAQETQYF.

This chain connects TRBV7-2 to TRBJ2-5; 13 bases line up with TRBD2. Germline V gene data show CDR1 as SGHTA and CDR2 as FQGNSA. The CDR3 extends over 16 amino acids. With 4 bases clipped from V and 2 bases from J, the junction kept 4 bases outside the gene matches. In nucleotides, the CDR3 is TGTGCCAGCAGCTGGGGACTAGCGGGGAGGCAAGAGACCCAGTACTTC. Amino acids: CASSWGLAGRQETQYF.

The chain couples TRBV19 to TRBJ1-5, with a possible D match to TRBD1 (5 bases). Germline-derived CDR1 and CDR2 are LNHDA and SQIVND (reference sequence). V was clipped by 5 bases and J by 6 bases, with 8 bases between them. The CDR3 loop spans 12 amino acids. Written as DNA, the CDR3 is TGTGCCAGTAGTCGGGGGGTTCAGCCCCAGCATTTT. Residues: CASSRGVQPQHF.

This sequence joins TRBV5-8 and TRBJ2-7; TRBD1 is a possible D gene (7 bases). The V gene's germline CDR1 is SGHTS and CDR2 YDEGEE. The ends were cut back, 4 bases at V and 6 bases at J, with 23 bases in the middle. This CDR3 is 16 amino acids long. The DNA for the CDR3 is TGTGCCAGCAGCATGGGTAGTAGACCAGGGGGAGGCGAGCAGTACTTC. It is translated as CASSMGSRPGGGEQYF.

The CDR3 spells CSVGGQYEAFF. The CDR3, as DNA: TGCAGCGTTGGGGGACAGTATGAAGCTTTCTTT. The genes are TRBV29-1 and TRBJ1-1, with 7 bases that match TRBD1. Germline lookup yields CDR1 SQVTM and CDR2 ANQGSEA. Trimming cost V 4 bases and J 7 bases; bases outside gene matches: 3. The CDR3 extends over 11 amino acids.

The V call is TRBV7-6, the J call TRBJ1-4, with 12 bases aligning to TRBD1. J lost 8 bases, V lost 5 bases, and 9 bases had no gene match. Germline CDR1 is SGHVS and CDR2 is FNYEAQ. The CDR3 spans 16 residues. CDR3 nucleotide sequence: TGTGCCAGCAGCGCGGGACAGGGGGCTGGAGGGGAAAAACTGTTTTTT. It translates to CASSAGQGAGGEKLFF.

The chain is built from TRBV28 and TRBJ2-7; 16 positions match TRBD2. The V gene end was trimmed by 4 bases and the J gene end by 2 bases; junction bases not matched to a gene: 8. Germline V gives CDR1 MDHEN, CDR2 SYDVKM. There are 18 residues in the CDR3. CDR3 loop: CASSWGGTSGRVAYEQYF. The CDR3 region has the DNA TGTGCCAGCAGTTGGGGAGGGACTAGCGGGAGGGTGGCCTACGAGCAGTACTTC.

This clone was seen a few times. DNA of the CDR3: TGTGCCAGCAGTTACCCGGGACAGCCCTACGAGCAGTACTTC. This encodes CASSYPGQPYEQYF. V usage is TRBV6-6 and J usage is TRBJ2-7; 7 bases match TRBD1. With V trimmed by 2 bases and J by 2 bases, 3 bases remained unmatched. Germline V gene sequence: CDR1 MNHNY, CDR2 SVGAGI (reference sequence). The length of the CDR3 is 14 residues.

This clone was detected only once. The gene calls are TRBV6-5 and TRBJ2-7; 7 bases align to TRBD1. V was clipped by 8 bases and J by 5 bases; unmatched bases: 9. Per the germline V gene, CDR1 is MNHEY and CDR2 is SVGAGI. This CDR3 is 13 amino acids long. The CDR3 sequence: CASGETGVHEQYF. For the CDR3, the DNA is TGTGCCAGCGGCGAAACAGGGGTTCACGAGCAGTACTTC.

This chain connects TRBV29-1 to TRBJ1-1; D not resolved. This CDR3 has 12 residues. Germline CDR1 reads SQVTM; CDR2 reads ANQGSEA. The V end lost 4 bases, the J end lost 2 bases, and 8 bases lay between the germline ends. The CDR3: CSVVEVNTEAFF. CDR3 coding DNA: TGCAGCGTTGTTGAGGTTAACACTGAAGCTTTCTTT.

The rearrangement links TRBV5-6 to TRBJ1-1; D may be TRBD1 (6 bases). The CDR3 length is 15 residues. Germline CDR1 and CDR2: SGHDT and YYEEEE. The V end lost 1 base, the J end lost 6 bases, and 16 bases lay between the germline ends. The CDR3 DNA is TGTGCCAGCAGCTTGTTCCACACAGGGTCCCCTGAAGCTTTCTTT. This sequence encodes CASSLFHTGSPEAFF.

This clone was counted a single time. The J gene is TRBJ2-7, the V gene TRBV19; weak D call: TRBD1 (5 bases). Deletions cut 5 bases from V and 3 bases from J, with 8 bases between. Germline CDR1 reads LNHDA; CDR2 reads SQIVND (reference sequence). The CDR3 is 12 amino acids. CDR3 in DNA: TGTGCCAGTAGTTCTAGGGGCTACGAGCAGTACTTC. Translating gives CASSSRGYEQYF.

The chain combines TRBV2 with TRBJ1-1; the match to TRBD1 covers 9 bases. The trim removed 4 bases at V and 3 bases at J, leaving 6 bases unmatched. The CDR3 runs to 15 residues. Germline V CDR1 and CDR2: SNHLY, FYNNEI. The CDR3 DNA sequence: TGTGCCAGCAGTGTTAGGACAGGGGTGGACACTGAAGCTTTCTTT. Protein product: CASSVRTGVDTEAFF. The full variable domain, completed using reference TRBV2 and TRBJ1-1, is EPEVTQTPSHQVTQMGQEVILRCVPISNHLYFYWYRQILGQKVEFLVSFYNNEISEKSEIFDDQFSVERPDGSNFTLKIRSTKLEDSAMYFCASSVRTGVDTEAFFGQGTRLTVV.

The chain combines TRBV5-4 with TRBJ2-3, with a tentative D call TRBD1 (6 bases). V lost 3 bases to trimming and J lost 5 bases, with 13 bases between them. In germline, CDR1 is SGHNT, CDR2 YYREEE (reference sequence). CDR3 length: 14 amino acids. Here the CDR3 DNA reads TGTGCCAGCAGCTGGCAGTCAGGGGTAGATACGCAGTATTTT. It translates to CASSWQSGVDTQYF. Looking up the rest from reference TRBV5-4 and TRBJ2-3 gives the full variable domain: ETGVTQSPTHLIKTRGQQVTLRCSSQSGHNTVSWYQQALGQGPQFIFQYYREEENGRGNFPPRFSGLQFPNYSSELNVNALELDDSALYLCASSWQSGVDTQYFGPGTRLTVL.

The table lists this clone with a few counts. The V call is TRBV11-3, the J call TRBJ2-1; D is perhaps TRBD2 (6 bases). CDR3 length: 13 amino acids. V was cut by 5 bases and J by 13 bases, with 18 bases left in between. CDR1 is SGHNT and CDR2 is YENEEA in the germline V gene. The CDR3 region is CASSPGTPPLQFF. DNA for the CDR3: TGTGCCAGCAGCCCCGGGACTCCCCCCCTACAGTTCTTC.

The chain uses TRBV5-1 and TRBJ2-3; 9 bases align to TRBD2. In germline, CDR1 is SGHRS, CDR2 YFSETQ. Trimming took 5 bases from V and 4 from J; bases not matched to a gene: 14. The CDR3 covers 17 residues. The CDR3 spells CASSRKGAGGPPDTQYF. CDR3 in DNA: TGCGCCAGCAGTCGGAAGGGGGCGGGAGGGCCGCCAGATACGCAGTATTTT.

CDR3 coding DNA: TGTGCCAGTAGTATTACGGGAAATGGCAATCAGCCCCAGCATTTT. Its protein product is CASSITGNGNQPQHF. The V and J genes are TRBV19 and TRBJ1-5; no clear D. This CDR3 is built from 15 residues. The germline V and J ends were trimmed by 3 bases and 2 bases, with 11 bases remaining between them. Per germline, CDR1 LNHDA and CDR2 SQIVND (reference sequence).

This sequence joins TRBV10-3 and TRBJ2-7; D is unclear. Germline CDR1 ENHRY, CDR2 SYGVKD. Trimming pared 0 bases from V and 1 base from J, leaving 10 bases between. The CDR3 contains 15 residues. The CDR3 protein is CAISESVGASYEQYF. The CDR3 nucleotides read TGTGCCATCAGTGAGTCTGTCGGAGCGTCCTACGAGCAGTACTTC.

This chain uses TRBV4-2 with TRBJ1-6; 7 nucleotides line up with TRBD1. Germline V lookup: CDR1 LGHNA, CDR2 YNFKEQ. Losses at the gene ends were 0 bases for V and 8 bases for J; bases not matched to a gene: 7. CDR3 length equals 16 residues. The CDR3 is CASSQEEGAFDSPLHF. CDR3 nucleotides: TGTGCCAGCAGCCAAGAGGAGGGGGCCTTCGATTCACCCCTCCACTTT.

The genes are TRBV5-6 and TRBJ1-2; 7 nucleotides match TRBD1. Germline V gene lookup returns CDR1 SGHDT and CDR2 YYEEEE. The V gene end was trimmed by 0 bases and the J gene end by 2 bases; junction bases not matched to a gene: 7. The CDR3 extends over 16 amino acids. In DNA form, the CDR3 reads TGTGCCAGCAGCTTGGGTCGACAGGGTCTGAACTATGGCTACACCTTC. It codes for CASSLGRQGLNYGYTF. The entire variable domain, with the rest obtained from reference TRBV5-6 and TRBJ1-2, is as follows: DAGVTQSPTHLIKTRGQQVTLRCSPKSGHDTVSWYQQALGQGPQFIFQYYEEEERQRGNFPDRFSGHQFPNYSSELNVNALLLGDSALYLCASSLGRQGLNYGYTFGSGTRLTVV.

This clone came up once. The rearrangement uses TRBV5-1 and TRBJ1-4; possible D gene TRBD1, 5 bases. This CDR3 comprises 14 residues. The V gene's germline CDR1 is SGHRS and CDR2 YFSETQ. V was clipped by 2 bases and J by 7 bases, with 12 bases between them. CDR3 nucleotide sequence: TGCGCCAGCAGCTTTGACACAGGAGTTGAAAAACTGTTTTTT. It encodes CASSFDTGVEKLFF.

The chain employs TRBV5-4 and TRBJ2-7; perhaps TRBD2 as D (5 bases). CDR3 length: 14 residues. V lost 4 bases, J lost 5 bases, and 16 bases lay in between. CDR1 is SGHNT, CDR2 YYREEE, per germline (reference sequence). CDR3 sequence: CASSMTLVRDEQYF. The CDR3 coding sequence is TGTGCCAGCAGCATGACTTTGGTGAGGGACGAGCAGTACTTC.

The chain recombines TRBV5-1 with TRBJ2-5; possible D gene TRBD1, 5 bases. V dropped 4 bases and J dropped 0 bases, with 16 bases sitting between them. The CDR3 is 16 residues long. Germline V gene lookup returns CDR1 SGHRS and CDR2 YFSETQ. CDR3 amino acids: CASSQQPTGDQETQYF. DNA of the CDR3: TGCGCCAGCAGCCAACAACCAACAGGTGACCAAGAGACCCAGTACTTC.